Here is one T cell receptor (beta chain) with its context. This record belongs to a study of T cell changes during pregnancy in multiple sclerosis. Some clones are missing from TCRdb's copy, which holds only in-frame ones; the method was immunoSEQ multiplex PCR. The table shows under 85,000 clones, with 75% to 95% occurring only once. The sequences come from CD4+ T cells from peripheral blood mononuclear cells, collected in the second trimester of pregnancy. This TCR was recovered from a female donor with multiple sclerosis, enrolled in a pregnancy study.

The CDR3 bases are TGTGCCAGCAGCTTATTGGCCGTGGCGGGCACCGGGGAGCTGTTTTTT. It yields the protein CASSLLAVAGTGELFF. V gene TRBV7-2 combines with J gene TRBJ2-2, with D maybe TRBD2 (5 bases). The CDR3 totals 16 residues. Per the germline V gene, CDR1 is SGHTA and CDR2 is FQGNSA. Between the trimmed V and J ends, which lost 2 bases and 4 bases, there was a span of 14 bases.